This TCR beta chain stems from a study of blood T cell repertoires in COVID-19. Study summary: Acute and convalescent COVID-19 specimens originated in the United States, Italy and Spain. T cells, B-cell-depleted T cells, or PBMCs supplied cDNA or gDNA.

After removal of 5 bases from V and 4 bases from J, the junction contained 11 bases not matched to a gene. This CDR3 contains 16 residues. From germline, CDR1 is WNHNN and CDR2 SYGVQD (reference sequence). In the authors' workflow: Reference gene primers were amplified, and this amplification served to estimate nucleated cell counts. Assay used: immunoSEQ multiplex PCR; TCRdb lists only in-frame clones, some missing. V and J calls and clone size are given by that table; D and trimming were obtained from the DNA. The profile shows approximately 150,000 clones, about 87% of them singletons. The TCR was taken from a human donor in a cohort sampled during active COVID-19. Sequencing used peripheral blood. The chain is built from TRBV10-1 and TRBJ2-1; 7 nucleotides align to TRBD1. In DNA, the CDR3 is TGCGCCAGCAGTACCATTTTTGACAGGGCTTACAATGAGCAGTTCTTC. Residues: CASSTIFDRAYNEQFF.